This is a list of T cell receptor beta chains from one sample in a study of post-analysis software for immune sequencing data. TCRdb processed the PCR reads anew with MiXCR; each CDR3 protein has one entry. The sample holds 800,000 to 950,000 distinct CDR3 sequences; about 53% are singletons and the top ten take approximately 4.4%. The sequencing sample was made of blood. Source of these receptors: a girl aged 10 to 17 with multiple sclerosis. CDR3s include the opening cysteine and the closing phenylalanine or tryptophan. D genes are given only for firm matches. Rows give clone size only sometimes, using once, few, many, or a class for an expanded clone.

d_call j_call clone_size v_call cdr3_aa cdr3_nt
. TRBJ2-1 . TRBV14 CASSQALRGSYNEQFF TGTGCCAGCAGCCAAGCATTGCGGGGCTCCTACAATGAGCAGTTCTTC
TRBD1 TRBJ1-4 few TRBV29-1 CSAKGTADNEKLFF TGCAGCGCTAAGGGGACAGCAGATAATGAAAAACTGTTTTTT
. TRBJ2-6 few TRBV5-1 CASTLSRSGANVLTF TGCGCCAGCACATTATCTCGCTCTGGGGCCAACGTCCTGACTTTC
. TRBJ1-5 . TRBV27 CASSLSSAGMVQPQHF TGTGCCAGCAGTTTATCGTCGGCAGGGATGGTTCAGCCCCAGCATTTT
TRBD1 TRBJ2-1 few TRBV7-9 CASSLGQGRDEQFF TGTGCCAGCAGCTTAGGACAGGGTAGGGATGAGCAGTTCTTC
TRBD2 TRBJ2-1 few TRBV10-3 CAIKGSGGAGEQFF TGTGCCATCAAGGGTAGCGGGGGGGCTGGAGAGCAGTTCTTC
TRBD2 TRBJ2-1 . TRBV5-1 CASSLVPGLAGGPYNEQFF TGCGCCAGCAGCTTGGTCCCGGGACTAGCGGGGGGGCCATACAATGAGCAGTTCTTC
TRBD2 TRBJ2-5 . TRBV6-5 CASSYSNPGRAQYF TGTGCCAGCAGTTACTCGAACCCCGGGAGGGCCCAGTACTTC
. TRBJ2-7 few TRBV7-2 CASSLGWARLSTGTYEQYF TGTGCCAGCAGCTTAGGTTGGGCCAGATTATCCACCGGAACCTACGAGCAGTACTTC
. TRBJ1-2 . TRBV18 CASSSFSRGFGYGYTF TGTGCCAGCTCATCCTTCTCTCGCGGTTTCGGCTATGGCTACACCTTC
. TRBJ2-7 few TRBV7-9 CASSLPSELPHSYEQYF TGTGCCAGCAGCTTACCTTCGGAACTTCCGCACTCCTACGAGCAGTACTTC
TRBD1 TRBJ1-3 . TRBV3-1 CASSQRTGAGNTIYF TGTGCCAGCAGCCAGCGGACAGGGGCTGGAAACACCATATATTTT
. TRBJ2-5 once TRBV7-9 CASSQPPGHLKSAQYF TGTGCCAGCAGCCAACCACCGGGACACCTCAAGTCGGCCCAGTACTTC
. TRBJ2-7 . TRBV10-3 CAISGTVGAFGEQYF TGTGCCATCAGTGGGACAGTGGGGGCCTTCGGCGAGCAGTACTTC
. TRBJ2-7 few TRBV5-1 CATSGLAGSEQYF TGCGCCACCTCAGGGCTAGCTGGGTCCGAGCAGTACTTC
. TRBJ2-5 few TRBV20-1 CSASPGGRETQYF TGCAGTGCCTCACCGGGGGGCAGGGAGACCCAGTACTTC
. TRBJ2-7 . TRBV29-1 CSVFGLGGLDEQYF TGCAGCGTTTTTGGGTTAGGGGGTCTCGACGAGCAGTACTTC
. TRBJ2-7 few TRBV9 CASSARASTYEQYF TGTGCCAGCAGCGCGCGGGCATCTACCTACGAGCAGTACTTC
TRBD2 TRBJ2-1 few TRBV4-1 CASSQETSGTPLNEQFF TGCGCCAGCAGCCAAGAAACTAGCGGGACCCCACTCAATGAGCAGTTCTTC
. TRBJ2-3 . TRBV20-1 CSAREAPWGTDTQYF TGCAGTGCTAGAGAAGCACCCTGGGGGACAGATACGCAGTATTTT
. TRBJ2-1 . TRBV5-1 CASSLGGFDNEQFF TGCGCCAGCAGCTTGGGAGGGTTCGACAATGAGCAGTTCTTC
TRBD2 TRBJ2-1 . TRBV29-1 CSVVHRLADYNEQFF TGCAGCGTTGTTCATAGACTAGCGGATTACAATGAGCAGTTCTTC
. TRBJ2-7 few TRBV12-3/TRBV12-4 CASSLSRDIRYEQYF TGTGCCAGCAGTCTGTCCCGGGACATCCGCTACGAGCAGTACTTC
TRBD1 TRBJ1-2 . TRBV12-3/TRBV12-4 CASSLREGARVYGYTF TGTGCCAGCAGCCTGCGAGAGGGGGCGCGTGTCTATGGCTACACCTTC
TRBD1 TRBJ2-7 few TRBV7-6 CASSLIRGLEEQYF TGTGCCAGCAGCTTAATCAGGGGGCTAGAGGAGCAGTACTTC